The 14 T cell receptor beta chains listed next were all sequenced from one sample in a study of blood T cell repertoires in COVID-19. Generated by immunoSEQ multiplex PCR, the TCRdb table keeps only in-frame clones and is missing some. The profile shows about 140,000 clones, 88% of them singletons. The sequenced sample was peripheral blood. Source of these receptors: a man aged 50 or older with active or convalescent COVID-19.

The chain couples TRBV7-2 to TRBJ1-2; D unclear. The CDR3 is made up of 18 amino acids. Germline assignment: CDR1 SGHTA and CDR2 FQGNSA. The ends were cut back, 2 bases at V and 13 bases at J, with 32 bases in the middle. The CDR3 loop is CASSLYPLRQLEDLIFTF. The CDR3 DNA reads TGTGCCAGCAGCTTATATCCCCTAAGGCAGCTCGAGGATTTGATCTTCACCTTC.

The genes are TRBV10-3 and TRBJ2-7, with D tentatively TRBD2 (6 bases). The V end lost 4 bases, the J end lost 0 bases, and 10 bases lay between the germline ends. This CDR3 has 14 amino acids. The germline gives CDR1 ENHRY, CDR2 SYGVKD. The chain's CDR3 is CAISGGAPSYEQYF. The CDR3 DNA reads as TGTGCCATCAGTGGCGGGGCCCCCTCCTACGAGCAGTACTTC.

The chain has TRBV5-1 and TRBJ2-6; D might be TRBD1 (5 bases). The CDR3 is 16 residues long. The germline V gene encodes CDR1 SGHRS and CDR2 YFSETQ. Trimming stripped 4 bases from V and 0 bases from J, with 11 bases between. The CDR3 DNA is TGCGCCAGCAGCCTTCCTCAGGGCTCTGGGGCCAACGTCCTGACTTTC. It specifies CASSLPQGSGANVLTF.

V and J are TRBV29-1 and TRBJ2-4; D might be TRBD2 (6 bases). Trimming took 5 bases from V and 9 from J, leaving 14 bases between them. Germline values: CDR1 SQVTM, CDR2 ANQGSEA. The CDR3 has 12 residues. This CDR3 is CSVSGDSGIQYF. CDR3 sequence (DNA): TGCAGCGTTTCGGGGGATTCGGGCATTCAGTACTTC.

The CDR3 here is CASSVAGDDTGELFF. Written as DNA, the CDR3 is TGTGCCAGCAGCGTAGCCGGGGATGACACCGGGGAGCTGTTTTTT. The J gene is TRBJ2-2, the V gene TRBV9, with D possibly matching TRBD2 (5 bases). The germline gives CDR1 SGDLS, CDR2 YYNGEE. The CDR3 sequence is 15 residues long. Trimming removed 0 bases from V and 3 bases from J, with 9 bases in between.

This clone was seen a single time. The chain employs TRBV7-6 and TRBJ2-1, with TRBD2 matching over 16 bases. This CDR3 spans 16 amino acids. Germline lookup yields CDR1 SGHVS and CDR2 FNYEAQ. Losses at the gene ends were 5 bases for V and 5 bases for J; bases not matched to a gene: 3. CDR3 in DNA: TGTGCCAGCAGCCCGGGACTAGCGGGAGGGAACAATGAGCAGTTCTTC. It specifies CASSPGLAGGNNEQFF.

V and J are TRBV11-2 and TRBJ1-4; maybe TRBD1 (5 bases). Germline V gene data show CDR1 as SGHAT and CDR2 as FQNNGV. Trimming removed 1 base at V and 4 bases at J, with 19 bases between. This CDR3 spans 18 amino acids. The CDR3 DNA is TGTGCCAGCAGCTTAGCCCCTAGTACGCAGGGCCTTAATGAAAAACTGTTTTTT. This codes for CASSLAPSTQGLNEKLFF.

J is TRBJ2-7 and V is TRBV4-3; tentative D call: TRBD2 (7 bases). Deletions cut 1 base from V and 5 bases from J, with 27 bases between. The CDR3 has 19 residues. Germline assignment: CDR1 LGHNA and CDR2 YSLEER. CDR3: CASSQAAGAGGFLAHEQYF. The CDR3 DNA is TGCGCCAGCAGCCAAGCCGCGGGGGCGGGCGGGTTCCTAGCACACGAGCAGTACTTC.

The DNA for the CDR3 is TGCGCCAGCAGCTACCAGACAGGGGACTATGGCTACACCTTC. Protein sequence: CASSYQTGDYGYTF. The genes are TRBV5-1 and TRBJ1-2; TRBD1 matches at 8 bases. CDR3 length: 14 amino acids. The germline V gene has CDR1 SGHRS and CDR2 YFSETQ. J lost 3 bases, V lost 3 bases, and 4 bases had no gene match.

The chain has TRBV6-5 and TRBJ1-1; 7 bases agree with TRBD1. Germline V CDR1 and CDR2: MNHEY, SVGAGI. The CDR3 is 14 amino acids. Trimming at V came to 6 bases and at J to 0 bases, leaving 4 bases not matched to a gene. CDR3 DNA sequence: TGTGCCAGCAGACCCACAGGGGTGAACACTGAAGCTTTCTTT. Translation gives CASRPTGVNTEAFF.

This clone was seen only a few times. This chain joins TRBV19 and TRBJ1-2; possible D gene TRBD1, 5 bases. V was trimmed by 10 bases and J by 8 bases, leaving 17 bases between them. CDR1 LNHDA and CDR2 SQIVND come from the germline V gene (reference sequence). The CDR3 contains 12 residues. The CDR3 DNA sequence: TGTGCCACCTCTGGGGCGTCAGGGGGCTACACCTTC. This codes for CATSGASGGYTF.

The rearrangement uses TRBV6-1 and TRBJ1-2, with D perhaps TRBD1 (6 bases). The germline gives CDR1 MNHNS, CDR2 SASEGT. The V and J ends lost 3 bases and 6 bases respectively, with 14 bases between them. This CDR3 region has 14 residues. The CDR3 protein is CASSDVYRADGYTF. CDR3 bases: TGTGCCAGCAGTGATGTTTACAGGGCAGATGGCTACACCTTC.

This chain uses TRBV29-1 with TRBJ2-5; 8 bases map to TRBD2. CDR3 length equals 16 residues. Germline values: CDR1 SQVTM, CDR2 ANQGSEA. The J segment lost 4 bases and the V segment lost 1 base, leaving 11 bases of the junction unmatched. CDR3 region: CSVEAHQGLVGETQYF. CDR3 nucleotide sequence: TGCAGCGTTGAAGCCCACCAGGGACTAGTGGGAGAGACCCAGTACTTC. Together with reference TRBV29-1 and TRBJ2-5, the CDR3 gives the full variable domain: SAVISQKPSRDICQRGTSLTIQCQVDSQVTMMFWYRQQPGQSLTLIATANQGSEATYESGFVIDKFPISRPNLTFSTLTVSNMSPEDSSIYLCSVEAHQGLVGETQYFGPGTRLLVL.

This clone was seen only once. The chain has TRBV19 and TRBJ2-2; 8 nucleotides match TRBD1. Trimming at V came to 2 bases and at J to 3 bases, leaving 11 bases not matched to a gene. Germline assignment: CDR1 LNHDA and CDR2 SQIVND (reference sequence). The CDR3 covers 18 residues. The CDR3 reads CASSIRRTGPGDTGELFF. The CDR3 DNA reads as TGTGCCAGTAGTATAAGGAGGACAGGGCCAGGGGACACCGGGGAGCTGTTTTTT. Filled out from reference TRBV19 and TRBJ2-2, the complete variable domain reads DGGITQSPKYLFRKEGQNVTLSCEQNLNHDAMYWYRQDPGQGLRLIYYSQIVNDFQKGDIAEGYSVSREKKESFPLTVTSAQKNPTAFYLCASSIRRTGPGDTGELFFGEGSRLTVL.